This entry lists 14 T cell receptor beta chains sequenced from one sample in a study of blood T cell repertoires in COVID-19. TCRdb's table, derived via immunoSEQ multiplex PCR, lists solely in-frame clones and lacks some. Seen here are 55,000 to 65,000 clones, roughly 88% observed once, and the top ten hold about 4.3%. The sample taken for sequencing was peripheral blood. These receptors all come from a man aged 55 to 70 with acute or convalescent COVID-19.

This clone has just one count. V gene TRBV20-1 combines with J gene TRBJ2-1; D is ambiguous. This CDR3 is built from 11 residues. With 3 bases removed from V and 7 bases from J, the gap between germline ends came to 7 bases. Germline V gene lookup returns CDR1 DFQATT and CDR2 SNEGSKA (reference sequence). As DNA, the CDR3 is TGCAGTGCTAGTCCGTTGAATGAGCAGTTCTTC. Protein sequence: CSASPLNEQFF.

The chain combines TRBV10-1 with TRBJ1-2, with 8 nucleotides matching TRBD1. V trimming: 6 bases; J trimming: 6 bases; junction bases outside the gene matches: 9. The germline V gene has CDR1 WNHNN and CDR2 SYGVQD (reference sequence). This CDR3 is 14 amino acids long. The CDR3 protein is CASSTTGAEDGYTF. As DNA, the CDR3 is TGCGCCAGCAGCACGACAGGGGCGGAGGATGGCTACACCTTC.

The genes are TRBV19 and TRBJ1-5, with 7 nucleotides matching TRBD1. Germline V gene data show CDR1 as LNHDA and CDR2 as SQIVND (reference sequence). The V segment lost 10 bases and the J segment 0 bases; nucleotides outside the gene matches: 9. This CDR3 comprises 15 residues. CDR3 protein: CATKGQTYSNQPQHF. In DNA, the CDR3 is TGTGCCACAAAGGGACAGACCTATAGCAATCAGCCCCAGCATTTT.

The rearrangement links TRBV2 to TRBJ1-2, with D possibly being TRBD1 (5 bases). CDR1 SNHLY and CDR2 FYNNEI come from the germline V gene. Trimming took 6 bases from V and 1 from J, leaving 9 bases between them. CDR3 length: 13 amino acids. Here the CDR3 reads CASRVDNNYGYTF. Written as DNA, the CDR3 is TGTGCCAGCAGAGTGGACAATAACTATGGCTACACCTTC.

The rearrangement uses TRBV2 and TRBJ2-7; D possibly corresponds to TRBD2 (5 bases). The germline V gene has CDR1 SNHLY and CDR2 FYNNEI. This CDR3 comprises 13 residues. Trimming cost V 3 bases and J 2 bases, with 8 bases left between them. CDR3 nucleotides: TGTGCCAGCAGTGATGCGGGTGCCTACGAGCAGTACTTC. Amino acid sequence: CASSDAGAYEQYF.

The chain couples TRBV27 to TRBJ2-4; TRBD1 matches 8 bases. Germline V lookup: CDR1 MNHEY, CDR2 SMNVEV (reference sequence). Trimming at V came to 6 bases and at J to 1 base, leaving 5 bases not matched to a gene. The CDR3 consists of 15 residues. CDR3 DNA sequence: TGTGCCAGCAGAGGGGACAGGTGGGCCAAAAACATTCAGTACTTC. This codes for CASRGDRWAKNIQYF.

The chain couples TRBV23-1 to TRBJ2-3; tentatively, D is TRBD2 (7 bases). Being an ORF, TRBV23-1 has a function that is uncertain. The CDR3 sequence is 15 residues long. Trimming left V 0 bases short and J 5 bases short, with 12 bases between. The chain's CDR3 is CASSQSGRDKDTQYF. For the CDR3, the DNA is TGCGCCAGCAGTCAATCTGGGAGGGACAAAGATACGCAGTATTTT.

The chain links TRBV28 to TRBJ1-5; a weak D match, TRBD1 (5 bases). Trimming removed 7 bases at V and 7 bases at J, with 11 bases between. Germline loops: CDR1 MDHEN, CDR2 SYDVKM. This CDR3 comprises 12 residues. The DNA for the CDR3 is TGTGCCAGCAACTCGGGGGGGCAGCCCCAGCATTTT. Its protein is CASNSGGQPQHF.

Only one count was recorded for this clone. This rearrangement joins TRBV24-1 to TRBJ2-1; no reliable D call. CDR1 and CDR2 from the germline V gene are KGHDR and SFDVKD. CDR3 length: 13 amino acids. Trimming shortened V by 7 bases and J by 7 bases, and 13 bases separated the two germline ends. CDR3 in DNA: TGTGCCACCAGGGATGGCTTCTCGAATGAGCAGTTCTTC. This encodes CATRDGFSNEQFF.

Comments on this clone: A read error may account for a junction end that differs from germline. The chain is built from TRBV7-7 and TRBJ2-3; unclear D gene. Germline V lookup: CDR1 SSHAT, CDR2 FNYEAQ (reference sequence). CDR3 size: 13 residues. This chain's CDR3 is CASSSELTDTQYF. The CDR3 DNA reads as TGTGCTAGCAGTTCGGAGCTCACAGATACGCAGTATTTT.

The CDR3 loop reads CASSLGTSLNEQFF. Here the CDR3 DNA reads TGTGCCAGCAGCTTAGGGACTAGTCTCAATGAGCAGTTCTTC. The rearrangement uses TRBV7-9 and TRBJ2-1, with 7 bases identical to TRBD2. This CDR3 is built from 14 residues. Germline assignment: CDR1 SEHNR and CDR2 FQNEAQ (reference sequence). The J segment lost 6 bases and the V segment lost 1 base, leaving 3 bases of the junction unmatched.

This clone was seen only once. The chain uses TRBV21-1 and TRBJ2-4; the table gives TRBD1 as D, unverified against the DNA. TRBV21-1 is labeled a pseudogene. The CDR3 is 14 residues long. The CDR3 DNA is TGTGCCAGCAGCAAAGGGACAGAGAAAAACATTCAGTACTTC. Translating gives CASSKGTEKNIQYF.

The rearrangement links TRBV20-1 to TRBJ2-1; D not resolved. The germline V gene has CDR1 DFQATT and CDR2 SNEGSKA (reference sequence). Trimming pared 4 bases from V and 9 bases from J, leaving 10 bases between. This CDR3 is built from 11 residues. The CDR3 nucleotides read TGCAGTGCTACAAGCCGGAGTGAGCAGTTCTTC. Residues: CSATSRSEQFF.

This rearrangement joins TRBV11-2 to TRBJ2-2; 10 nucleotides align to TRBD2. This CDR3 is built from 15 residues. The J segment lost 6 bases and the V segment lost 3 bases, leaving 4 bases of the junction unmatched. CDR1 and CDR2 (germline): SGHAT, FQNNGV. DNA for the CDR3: TGTGCCAGCAGCTTTACTAGCGGGGTCGCCGGGGAGCTGTTTTTT. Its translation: CASSFTSGVAGELFF. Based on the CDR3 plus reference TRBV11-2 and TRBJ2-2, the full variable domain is EAGVAQSPRYKIIEKRQSVAFWCNPISGHATLYWYQQILGQGPKLLIQFQNNGVVDDSQLPKDRFSAERLKGVDSTLKIQPAKLEDSAVYLCASSFTSGVAGELFFGEGSRLTVL.